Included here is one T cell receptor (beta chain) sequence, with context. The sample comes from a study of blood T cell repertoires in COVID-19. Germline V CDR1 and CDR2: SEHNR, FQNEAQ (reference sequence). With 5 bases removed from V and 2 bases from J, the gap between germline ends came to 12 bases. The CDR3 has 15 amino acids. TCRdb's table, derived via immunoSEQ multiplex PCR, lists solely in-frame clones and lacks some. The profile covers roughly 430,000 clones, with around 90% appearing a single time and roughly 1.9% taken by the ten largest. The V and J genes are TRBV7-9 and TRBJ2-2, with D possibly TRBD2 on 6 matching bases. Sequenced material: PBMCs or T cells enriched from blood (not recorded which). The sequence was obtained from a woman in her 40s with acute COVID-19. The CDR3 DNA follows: TGTGCCAGCAGCCAATCGGGACTTAACACCGGGGAGCTGTTTTTT. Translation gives CASSQSGLNTGELFF.